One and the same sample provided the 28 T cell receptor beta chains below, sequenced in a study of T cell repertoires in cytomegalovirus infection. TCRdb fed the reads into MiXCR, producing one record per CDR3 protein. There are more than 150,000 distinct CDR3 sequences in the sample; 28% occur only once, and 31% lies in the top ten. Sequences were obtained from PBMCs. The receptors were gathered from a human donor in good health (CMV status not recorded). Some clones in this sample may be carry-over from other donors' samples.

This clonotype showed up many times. The chain's CDR3 is CASSASGIYSNQPQHF. In DNA form, the CDR3 reads TGCGCCAGCAGTGCCTCGGGGATTTATAGCAATCAGCCCCAGCATTTT. V usage is TRBV10-2 and J usage is TRBJ1-5; D is undetermined. The CDR3 sequence is 16 residues long. V lost 4 bases and J lost 0, with 13 bases in between. Germline CDR1 and CDR2: WSHSY and SAAADI.

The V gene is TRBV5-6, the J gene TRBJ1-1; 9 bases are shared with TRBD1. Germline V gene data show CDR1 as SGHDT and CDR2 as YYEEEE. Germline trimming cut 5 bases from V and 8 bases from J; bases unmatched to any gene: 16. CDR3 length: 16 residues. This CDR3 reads CASRLGTGRATSEAFF. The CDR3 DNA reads TGTGCCAGCAGACTCGGGACAGGGCGTGCTACTTCAGAAGCTTTCTTT.

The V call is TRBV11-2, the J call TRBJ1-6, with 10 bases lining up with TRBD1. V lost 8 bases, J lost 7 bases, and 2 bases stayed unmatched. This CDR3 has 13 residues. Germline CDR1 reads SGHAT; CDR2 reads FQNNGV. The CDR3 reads CASGDRGNSPLHF. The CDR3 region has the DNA TGTGCCAGCGGGGACAGGGGAAATTCACCCCTCCACTTT.

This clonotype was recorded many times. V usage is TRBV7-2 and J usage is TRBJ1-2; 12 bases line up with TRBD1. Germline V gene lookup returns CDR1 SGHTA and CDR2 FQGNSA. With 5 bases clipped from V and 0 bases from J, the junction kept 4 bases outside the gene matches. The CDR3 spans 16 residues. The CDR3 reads CASSRDRGRSNYGYTF. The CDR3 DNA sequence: TGTGCCAGCAGCAGGGACAGGGGGCGCTCTAACTATGGCTACACCTTC.

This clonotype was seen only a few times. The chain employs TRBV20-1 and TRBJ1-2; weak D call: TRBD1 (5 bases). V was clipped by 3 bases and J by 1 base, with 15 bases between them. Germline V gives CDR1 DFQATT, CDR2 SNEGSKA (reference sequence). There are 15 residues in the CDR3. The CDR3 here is CSASGDQGYNYGYTF. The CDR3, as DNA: TGCAGTGCTAGTGGGGACCAGGGATATAACTATGGCTACACCTTC.

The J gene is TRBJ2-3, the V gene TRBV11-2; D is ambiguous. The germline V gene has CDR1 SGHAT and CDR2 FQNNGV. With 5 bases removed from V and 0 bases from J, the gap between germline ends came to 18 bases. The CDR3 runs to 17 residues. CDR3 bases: TGTGCCAGCAGCCGTCATATCAGGACCTCTAGCACAGATACGCAGTATTTT. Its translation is CASSRHIRTSSTDTQYF.

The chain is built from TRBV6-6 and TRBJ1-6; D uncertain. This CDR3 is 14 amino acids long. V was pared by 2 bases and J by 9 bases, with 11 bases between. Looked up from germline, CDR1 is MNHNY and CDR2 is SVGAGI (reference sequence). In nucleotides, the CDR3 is TGTGCCAGCAGTTACCCCGGGGTGGGTTCACCCCTCCACTTT. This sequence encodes CASSYPGVGSPLHF.

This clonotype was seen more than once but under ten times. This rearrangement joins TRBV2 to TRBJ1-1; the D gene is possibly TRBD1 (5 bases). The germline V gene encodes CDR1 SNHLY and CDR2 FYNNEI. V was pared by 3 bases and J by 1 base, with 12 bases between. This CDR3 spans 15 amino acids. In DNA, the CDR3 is TGTGCCAGCAGTGAGGTAAGGGGATGGAACACTGAAGCTTTCTTT. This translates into CASSEVRGWNTEAFF.

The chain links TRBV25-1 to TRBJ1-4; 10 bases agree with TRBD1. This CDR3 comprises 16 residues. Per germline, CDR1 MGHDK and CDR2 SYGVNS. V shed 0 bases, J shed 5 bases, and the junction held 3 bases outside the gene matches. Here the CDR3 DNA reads TGTGCCAGCAGTGAATATAGGGGACAGGGGAATGAAAAACTGTTTTTT. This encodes CASSEYRGQGNEKLFF. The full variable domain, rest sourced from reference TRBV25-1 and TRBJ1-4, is EADIYQTPRYLVIGTGKKITLECSQTMGHDKMYWYQQDPGMELHLIHYSYGVNSTEKGDLSSESTVSRIRTEHFPLTLESARPSHTSQYLCASSEYRGQGNEKLFFGSGTQLSVL.

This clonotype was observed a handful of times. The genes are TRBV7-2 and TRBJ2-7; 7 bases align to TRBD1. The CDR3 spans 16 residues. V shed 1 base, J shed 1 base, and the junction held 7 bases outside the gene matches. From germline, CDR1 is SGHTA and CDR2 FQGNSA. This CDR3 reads CASSLVGTDGSYEQYF. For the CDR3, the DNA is TGTGCCAGCAGCTTAGTTGGGACAGACGGTTCCTACGAGCAGTACTTC.

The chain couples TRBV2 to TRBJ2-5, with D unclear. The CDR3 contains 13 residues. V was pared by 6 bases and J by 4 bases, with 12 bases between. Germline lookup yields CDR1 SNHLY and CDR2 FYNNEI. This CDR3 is CASSLRSLETQYF. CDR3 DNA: TGTGCCAGCAGCCTCCGCTCTCTAGAGACCCAGTACTTC.

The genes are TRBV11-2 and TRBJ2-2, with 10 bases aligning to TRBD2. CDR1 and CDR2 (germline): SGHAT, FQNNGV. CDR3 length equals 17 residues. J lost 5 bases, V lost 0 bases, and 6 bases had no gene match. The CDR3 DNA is TGTGCCAGCAGCTTAGATCTAGGGACTAGCGATACCGGGGAGCTGTTTTTT. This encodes CASSLDLGTSDTGELFF.

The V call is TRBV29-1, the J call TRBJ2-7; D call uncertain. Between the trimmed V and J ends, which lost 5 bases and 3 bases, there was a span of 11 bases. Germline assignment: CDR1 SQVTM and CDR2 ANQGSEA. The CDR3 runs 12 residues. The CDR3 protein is CSVQGPYYEQYF. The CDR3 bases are TGCAGCGTTCAAGGGCCGTACTACGAGCAGTACTTC.

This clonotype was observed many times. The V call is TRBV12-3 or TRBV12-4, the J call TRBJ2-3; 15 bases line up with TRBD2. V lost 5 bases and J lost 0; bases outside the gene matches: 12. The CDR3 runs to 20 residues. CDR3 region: CASSNGTSGGLSASTDTQYF. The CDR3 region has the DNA TGTGCCAGCAGTAACGGGACTAGCGGGGGGCTATCCGCTAGCACAGATACGCAGTATTTT.

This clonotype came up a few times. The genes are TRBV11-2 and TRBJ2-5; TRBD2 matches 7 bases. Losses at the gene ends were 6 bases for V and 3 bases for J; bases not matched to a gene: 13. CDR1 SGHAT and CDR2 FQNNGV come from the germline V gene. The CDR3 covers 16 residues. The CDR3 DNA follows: TGTGCCAGCAGGAGATTCGGGACTACAGGAGAAGAGACCCAGTACTTC. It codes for CASRRFGTTGEETQYF.

CDR3 protein: CASSSPGGQANTEAFF. The CDR3 coding sequence is TGCGCCAGCAGCTCGCCTGGGGGACAGGCTAACACTGAAGCTTTCTTT. This chain connects TRBV5-1 to TRBJ1-1; 8 positions agree with TRBD1. CDR1 is SGHRS, CDR2 YFSETQ, per germline. The CDR3 is 16 residues long. V lost 3 bases to trimming and J lost 2 bases; unmatched junction nucleotides: 9.

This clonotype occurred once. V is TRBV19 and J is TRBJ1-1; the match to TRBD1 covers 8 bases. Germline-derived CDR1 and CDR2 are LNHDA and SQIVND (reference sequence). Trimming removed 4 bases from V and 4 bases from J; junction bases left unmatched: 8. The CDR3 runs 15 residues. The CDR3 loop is CASSTRTGMGTEAFF. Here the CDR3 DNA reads TGTGCCAGTAGTACGAGGACAGGGATGGGCACTGAAGCTTTCTTT.

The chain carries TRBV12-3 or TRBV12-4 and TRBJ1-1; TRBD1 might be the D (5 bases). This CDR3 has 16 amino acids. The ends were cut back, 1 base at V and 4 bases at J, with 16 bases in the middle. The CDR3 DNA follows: TGTGCCAGCAGTTTAGAGTTGTCTGGGGGTGGCACTGAAGCTTTCTTT. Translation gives CASSLELSGGGTEAFF.

Written as DNA, the CDR3 is TGTGCCAGCAGCGTTACGACAGCTAGCACTGAAGCTTTCTTT. It yields the protein CASSVTTASTEAFF. The chain links TRBV9 to TRBJ1-1, with a possible D match to TRBD1 (5 bases). The CDR3 spans 14 residues. Trimming stripped 2 bases from V and 4 bases from J, with 12 bases between. Germline CDR1 reads SGDLS; CDR2 reads YYNGEE.

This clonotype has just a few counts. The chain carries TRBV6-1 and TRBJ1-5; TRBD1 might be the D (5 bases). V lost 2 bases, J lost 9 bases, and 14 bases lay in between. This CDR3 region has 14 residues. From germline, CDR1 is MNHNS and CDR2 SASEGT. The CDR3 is CASSERDFVTPQHF. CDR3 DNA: TGTGCCAGCAGTGAAAGGGACTTTGTCACGCCCCAGCATTTT.

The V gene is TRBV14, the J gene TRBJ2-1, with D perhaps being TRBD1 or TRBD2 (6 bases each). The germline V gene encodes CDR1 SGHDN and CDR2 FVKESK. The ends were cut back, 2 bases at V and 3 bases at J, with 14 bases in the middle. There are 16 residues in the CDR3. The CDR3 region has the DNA TGTGCCAGCAGCCAAATTCGGGGGCTAGTCTACAATGAGCAGTTCTTC. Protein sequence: CASSQIRGLVYNEQFF.

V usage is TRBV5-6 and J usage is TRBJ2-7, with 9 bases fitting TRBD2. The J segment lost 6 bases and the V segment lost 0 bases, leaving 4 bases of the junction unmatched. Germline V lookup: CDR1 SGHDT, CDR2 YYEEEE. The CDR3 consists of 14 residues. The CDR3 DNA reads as TGTGCCAGCAGCTTGGGATTAGCGGGGGTCGAGCAGTACTTC. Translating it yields CASSLGLAGVEQYF. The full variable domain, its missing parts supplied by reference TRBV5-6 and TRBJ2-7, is DAGVTQSPTHLIKTRGQQVTLRCSPKSGHDTVSWYQQALGQGPQFIFQYYEEEERQRGNFPDRFSGHQFPNYSSELNVNALLLGDSALYLCASSLGLAGVEQYFGPGTRLTVT.

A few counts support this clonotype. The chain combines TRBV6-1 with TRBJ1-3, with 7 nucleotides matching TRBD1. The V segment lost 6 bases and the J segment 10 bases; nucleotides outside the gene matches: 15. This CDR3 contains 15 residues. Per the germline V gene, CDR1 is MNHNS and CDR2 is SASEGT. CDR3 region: CASRGGQVSGGTIYF. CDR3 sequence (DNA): TGTGCCAGCAGAGGTGGACAGGTCTCTGGAGGGACCATATATTTT.

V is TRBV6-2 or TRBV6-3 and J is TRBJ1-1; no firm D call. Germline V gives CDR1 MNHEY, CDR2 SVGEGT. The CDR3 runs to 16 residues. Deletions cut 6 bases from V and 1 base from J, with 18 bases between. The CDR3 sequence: CASSPQTTVRNTEAFF. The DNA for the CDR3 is TGTGCCAGCAGCCCTCAAACGACGGTGAGGAACACTGAAGCTTTCTTT.

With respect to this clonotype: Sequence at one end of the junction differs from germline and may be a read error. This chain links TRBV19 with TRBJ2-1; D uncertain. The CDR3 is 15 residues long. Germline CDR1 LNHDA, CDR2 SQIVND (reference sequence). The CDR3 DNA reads TGTGCCAGTAGTGTAGAGGCTCTGGGCTACAATGAGCAGTTCTTC. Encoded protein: CASSVEALGYNEQFF.

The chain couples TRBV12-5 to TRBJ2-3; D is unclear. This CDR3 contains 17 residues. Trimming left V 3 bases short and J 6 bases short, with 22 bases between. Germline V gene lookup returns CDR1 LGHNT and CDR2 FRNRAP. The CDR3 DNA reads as TGTGCTAGTGGTTTCCATTCAACCGGGCCTTCAGCGGATACGCAGTATTTT. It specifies CASGFHSTGPSADTQYF.

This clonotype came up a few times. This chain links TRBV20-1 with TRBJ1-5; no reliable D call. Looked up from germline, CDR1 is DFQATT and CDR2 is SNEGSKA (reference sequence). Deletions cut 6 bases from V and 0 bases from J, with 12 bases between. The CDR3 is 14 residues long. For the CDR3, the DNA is TGCAGTGCCGTACAGCTTTATAGCAATCAGCCCCAGCATTTT. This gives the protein CSAVQLYSNQPQHF.

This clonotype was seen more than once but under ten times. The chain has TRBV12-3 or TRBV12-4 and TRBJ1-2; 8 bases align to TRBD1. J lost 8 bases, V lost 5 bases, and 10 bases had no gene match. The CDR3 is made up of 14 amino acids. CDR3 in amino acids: CASSPTGDGRGYTF. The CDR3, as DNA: TGTGCCAGCAGTCCGACAGGGGATGGGAGGGGCTACACCTTC.